The clone carrying this T cell receptor (beta chain) appeared once. The time point denotes: baseline pretreatment blood. Treatment described: 15 Gy SBRT to primary tumor, nephrectomy 4 weeks later. Germline V gene data show CDR1 as SNHLY and CDR2 as FYNNEI. There are 12 residues in the CDR3. Trimming pared 10 bases from V and 1 base from J, leaving 11 bases between. The data belong to a study of radiation and T cells in renal cell carcinoma. Profiling relied on immunoSEQ multiplex PCR, and the TCRdb table lists in-frame clones only, not all of them. The sample holds about 130,000 clones, around nine tenths seen once.

The clonotype comes from a woman in her 50s with renal cell carcinoma. Here the sequenced sample was blood, taken from a patient whose treatment included radiotherapy and nephrectomy. The V call is TRBV2, the J call TRBJ2-7; tentatively, D is TRBD1 or TRBD2 (5 bases each). CDR3 loop: CATWDESYEQYF. CDR3 nucleotide sequence: TGTGCCACCTGGGACGAGTCCTACGAGCAGTACTTC.